This T cell receptor (beta chain) was sequenced in a study of vaccination and CD4 T cells after COVID-19. Cultured CD4+ T-cell DNA underwent Oncomine TCR Beta short-read sequencing. TCRdb called the PCR reads again in MiXCR, with one record for every CDR3 protein. This table holds around 13,000 distinct CDR3 sequences, approximately 45% found once. Treatment of the sample: 10-day PBMC culture with coronavirus spike peptide pools or control peptides (ViraFEST assay). Germline trimming cut 7 bases from V and 5 bases from J; bases unmatched to any gene: 0. The CDR3 consists of 13 residues. Per the germline V gene, CDR1 is MGHDK and CDR2 is SYGVNS. This clonotype was counted between two and nine times. The antigen is unknown.

The chain has TRBV25-1 and TRBJ2-2; 11 nucleotides match TRBD2. Sequenced material: CD4+ T cells from blood, cultured in vitro. This receptor was obtained from a human donor who had recovered from COVID-19. CDR3 in DNA: TGTGCCAGCATAGCGGGGGGGACCGGGGAGCTGTTTTTT. It codes for CASIAGGTGELFF.